These 3 T cell receptor beta chains were sequenced from one sample in a study of T cell repertoires in cytomegalovirus infection. Their target antigens are unknown. TCRdb re-analysed the reads in MiXCR, keeping a single row per CDR3 protein. The sample lists around 710,000 distinct CDR3 sequences, 25% to 35% occurring once. The source was cultured CD8+ T cells from PBMCs, collected from culture after CMV antigen stimulation. These receptors all stem from a human donor in good health (CMV status not recorded). Some clones in this sample may be carry-over from other donors' samples.

This clonotype came up a few times. The chain joins TRBV12-3 or TRBV12-4 to TRBJ1-5; D is uncertain. V gave up 6 bases and J gave up 0 bases, with 12 bases separating them. The CDR3 is 15 residues long. The CDR3 is CASSFITSSNQPQHF. CDR3 nucleotides: TGTGCCAGCAGCTTTATTACTTCTAGCAATCAGCCCCAGCATTTT.

This chain joins TRBV20-1 and TRBJ2-7; TRBD2 matches 9 bases. Germline assignment: CDR1 DFQATT and CDR2 SNEGSKA (reference sequence). This CDR3 contains 17 residues. J lost 0 bases, V lost 5 bases, and 14 bases had no gene match. CDR3 region: CSAPGGLAGISSYEQYF. The CDR3 DNA sequence: TGCAGTGCTCCAGGGGGGCTAGCGGGGATCAGCTCCTACGAGCAGTACTTC.

As regards this clonotype: The junction departs from the called germline gene at one end, perhaps through a read error. This chain uses TRBV7-9 with TRBJ1-5, with D perhaps matching TRBD1 (5 bases). The germline gives CDR1 SEHNR, CDR2 FQNEAQ (reference sequence). This CDR3 contains 15 residues. The CDR3 DNA is TGTGCCAGCAGCTTAGCGCTTGACAGCAGTCAGCCCCAGCATTTT. Translation gives CASSLALDSSQPQHF. The variable domain in full, completed from reference TRBV7-9 and TRBJ1-5, reads DTGVSQNPRHKITKRGQNVTFRCDPISEHNRLYWYRQTLGQGPEFLTYFQNEAQLEKSRLLSDRFSAERPKGSFSTLEIQRTEQGDSAMYLCASSLALDSSQPQHFGDGTRLSIL.